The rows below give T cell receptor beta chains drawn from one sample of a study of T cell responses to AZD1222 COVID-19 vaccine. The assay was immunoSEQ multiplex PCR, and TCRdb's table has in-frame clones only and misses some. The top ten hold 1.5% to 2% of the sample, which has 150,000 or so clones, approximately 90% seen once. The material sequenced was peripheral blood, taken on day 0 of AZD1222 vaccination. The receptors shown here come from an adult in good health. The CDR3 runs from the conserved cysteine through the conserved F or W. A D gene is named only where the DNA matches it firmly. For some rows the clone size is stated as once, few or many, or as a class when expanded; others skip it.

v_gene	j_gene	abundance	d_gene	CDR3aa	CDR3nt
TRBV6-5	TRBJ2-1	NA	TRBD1	CASSSGTGAAYNEQFF	TGTGCCAGCAGTTCCGGGACAGGGGCGGCCTACAATGAGCAGTTCTTC
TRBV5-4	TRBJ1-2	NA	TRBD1	CASSSIQGYGYTF	TGTGCCAGCAGCTCAATACAGGGGTATGGCTACACCTTC
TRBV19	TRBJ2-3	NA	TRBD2	CASSIDPGLAGGSDTQYF	TGTGCCAGTAGTATAGATCCGGGACTAGCGGGAGGGTCAGATACGCAGTATTTT
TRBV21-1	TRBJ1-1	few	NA	CASSLLRSLNTEAFF	TGTGCCAGCAGCCTTCTAAGGAGCTTGAACACTGAAGCTTTCTTT
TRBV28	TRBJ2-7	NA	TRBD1	CASSLFRQGEYEQYF	TGTGCCAGCAGTTTATTTAGACAGGGGGAGTACGAGCAGTACTTC
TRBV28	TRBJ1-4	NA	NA	CASSLGKKREKLFF	TGTGCCAGCAGTTTAGGGAAAAAGCGTGAAAAACTGTTTTTT
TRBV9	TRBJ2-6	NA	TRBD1	CASSAGQVSGANVLTF	TGTGCCAGCAGCGCCGGACAGGTCTCTGGGGCCAACGTCCTGACTTTC
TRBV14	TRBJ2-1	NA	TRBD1	CASSREDRGHGNEQFF	TGTGCCAGCAGCCGGGAAGACAGGGGGCACGGCAATGAGCAGTTCTTC
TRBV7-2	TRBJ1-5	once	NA	CASSLMGLNQPQHF	TGTGCCAGCAGCTTAATGGGACTCAATCAGCCCCAGCATTTT
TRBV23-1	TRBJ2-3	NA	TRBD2	CASSQELAEITDTQYF	TGCGCCAGCAGTCAAGAACTAGCGGAGATCACAGATACGCAGTATTTT
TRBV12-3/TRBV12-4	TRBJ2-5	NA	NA	CASSFRETQYF	TGTGCCAGCAGTTTTAGGGAGACCCAGTACTTC
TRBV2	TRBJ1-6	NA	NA	CACRQDLNSPLHF	TGTGCCTGCCGACAGGACCTAAATTCACCCCTCCACTTT
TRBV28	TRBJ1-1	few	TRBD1	CASTPPDRGLVGTEAFF	TGTGCCAGCACCCCCCCGGACAGGGGGCTGGTCGGCACTGAAGCTTTCTTT
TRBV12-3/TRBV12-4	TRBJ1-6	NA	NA	CASSLKNNSPLHF	TGTGCCAGCAGTCTTAAAAACAATTCACCCCTCCACTTT
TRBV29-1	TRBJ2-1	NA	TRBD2	CSVPRLAGGPRGYNEQFF	TGCAGCGTTCCCCGACTAGCGGGAGGGCCGCGGGGCTACAATGAGCAGTTCTTC
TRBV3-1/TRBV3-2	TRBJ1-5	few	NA	CASSQEGISNQPQHF	TGTGCCAGCAGCCAAGAGGGAATTAGCAATCAGCCCCAGCATTTT
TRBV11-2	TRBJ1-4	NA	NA	CASSPYATNEKLFF	TGTGCCAGCAGCCCATATGCAACTAATGAAAAACTGTTTTTT
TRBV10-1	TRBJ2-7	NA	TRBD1	CASHLPGQGSYEQYF	TGCGCCAGCCACTTACCGGGACAGGGCTCCTACGAGCAGTACTTC
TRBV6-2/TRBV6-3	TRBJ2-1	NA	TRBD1	CASSYSTGGRLGEPYNEQFF	TGTGCCAGCAGTTACTCGACAGGGGGTCGCTTAGGAGAGCCCTACAATGAGCAGTTCTTC
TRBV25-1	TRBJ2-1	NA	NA	CASQGSYNEQFF	TGTGCCAGCCAGGGTTCCTACAATGAGCAGTTCTTC
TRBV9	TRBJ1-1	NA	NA	CASSVGGSHDTEAFF	TGTGCCAGCAGCGTGGGGGGGAGCCATGACACTGAAGCTTTCTTT
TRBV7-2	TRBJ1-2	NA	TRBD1	CASSSLDRGYGYTF	TGTGCCAGCAGCTCCCTAGACAGGGGCTATGGCTACACCTTC
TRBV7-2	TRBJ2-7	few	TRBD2	CASSTQVGGSPLGEQYF	TGTGCCAGCAGCACCCAAGTAGGCGGGAGCCCCTTAGGAGAGCAGTACTTC
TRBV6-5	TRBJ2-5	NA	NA	CASRPGALQETQYF	TGTGCCAGCAGGCCCGGGGCGCTCCAAGAGACCCAGTACTTC
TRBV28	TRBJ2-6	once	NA	CASSLQPGANVLTF	TGTGCCAGCAGTTTACAACCTGGGGCCAACGTCCTGACTTTC
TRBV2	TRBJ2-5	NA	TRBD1	CASSLRQGTETQYF	TGTGCCAGCAGCCTAAGACAGGGGACTGAGACCCAGTACTTC
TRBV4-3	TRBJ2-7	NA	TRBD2	CASSSTSGSREQYF	TGCGCCAGCAGTTCGACTAGCGGGAGTCGGGAGCAGTACTTC
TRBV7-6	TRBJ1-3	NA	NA	CASSLGRASGNTIYF	TGTGCCAGCAGCTTAGGCAGGGCCTCTGGAAACACCATATATTTT